This entry concerns a single TCR beta chain. These data originate in a study of T cell responses to AZD1222 COVID-19 vaccine. TCRdb keeps only in-frame clones here, not all; method: immunoSEQ multiplex PCR. The profile shows around 90,000 clones, roughly 85% of them singletons. The CDR3 extends over 15 amino acids. V is TRBV1 and J is TRBJ2-4. TRBV1 is a pseudogene segment. This TCR derives from an adult in good health. The material sequenced was peripheral blood, taken on day 0 of AZD1222 vaccination. CDR3 amino acids: CTSSQVWSPWNIQYF. The CDR3 coding sequence is TGCACCAGCAGCCAAGTATGGTCCCCTTGGAACATTCAGTACTTC.